Below are 18 T cell receptor beta chains sequenced from a single sample in a study of CD8 T cells in Susac syndrome. RNA amounts of about 0.5 to 1 ug underwent reverse transcription with random hexamers. MiXCR, run by TCRdb on the immunoSEQ multiplex PCR reads, gives a single entry per CDR3 protein. The repertoire holds around 200,000 distinct CDR3 sequences, with around 94% as singletons. Input material: CD4+ T cells from PBMCs. Receptor source: a human donor with Susac syndrome.

This sequence joins TRBV11-3 and TRBJ2-2; TRBD1 matches at 8 bases. The germline V gene has CDR1 SGHNT and CDR2 YENEEA. This CDR3 contains 16 residues. V lost 2 bases, J lost 6 bases, and 8 bases stayed unmatched. The CDR3 loop is CASSLQGAVSAGELFF. For the CDR3, the DNA is TGTGCCAGCAGCTTACAGGGGGCGGTAAGCGCCGGGGAGCTGTTTTTT.

This chain links TRBV19 with TRBJ1-5; D is perhaps TRBD1 (6 bases). The CDR3 has 14 residues. Germline V lookup: CDR1 LNHDA, CDR2 SQIVND (reference sequence). V was trimmed by 4 bases and J by 4 bases, leaving 11 bases between them. The CDR3, as DNA: TGTGCCAGTAGTAATCACAGGGTTAATCAGCCCCAGCATTTT. Its protein product is CASSNHRVNQPQHF.

This clonotype was detected once. This sequence joins TRBV7-9 and TRBJ2-2; either TRBD1 or TRBD2 may fit D (5 bases each). The CDR3 is made up of 18 amino acids. Germline loops: CDR1 SEHNR, CDR2 FQNEAQ (reference sequence). Trimming removed 2 bases from V and 4 bases from J, with 20 bases in between. CDR3 in DNA: TGTGCCAGCAGCTTATCATATCCCCTACTAGGGGCCACCGGGGAGCTGTTTTTT. This sequence encodes CASSLSYPLLGATGELFF. Together with reference TRBV7-9 and TRBJ2-2, the CDR3 gives the full variable domain: DTGVSQNPRHKITKRGQNVTFRCDPISEHNRLYWYRQTLGQGPEFLTYFQNEAQLEKSRLLSDRFSAERPKGSFSTLEIQRTEQGDSAMYLCASSLSYPLLGATGELFFGEGSRLTVL.

The count of this clonotype is one. The chain combines TRBV5-1 with TRBJ1-1; D unclear. This CDR3 region has 13 residues. Trimming left V 1 base short and J 0 bases short, with 4 bases between. Germline V lookup: CDR1 SGHRS, CDR2 YFSETQ. CDR3 loop: CASSLIVNTEAFF. DNA of the CDR3: TGCGCCAGCAGCTTGATTGTGAACACTGAAGCTTTCTTT.

The CDR3 region is CSARLGANEPQHF. The CDR3 region has the DNA TGCAGCGCTCGACTAGGAGCTAACGAGCCCCAGCATTTT. The chain couples TRBV29-1 to TRBJ1-5, with D uncertain. V gave up 7 bases and J gave up 8 bases, with 18 bases separating them. The germline V gene has CDR1 SQVTM and CDR2 ANQGSEA. The CDR3 is 13 residues long.

The J gene is TRBJ2-7, the V gene TRBV28; D is undetermined. CDR3 length: 15 amino acids. The V end was cut by 4 bases, the J end by 0 bases, with 13 bases between. From germline, CDR1 is MDHEN and CDR2 SYDVKM. The CDR3 is CASSYDKFLSYEQYF. The CDR3 DNA follows: TGTGCCAGCAGTTACGACAAGTTCCTCTCCTACGAGCAGTACTTC.

The chain joins TRBV3-1 to TRBJ1-5; D uncertain. Germline CDR1 reads LGHDT; CDR2 reads YNNKEL (reference sequence). This CDR3 is 14 amino acids long. V lost 3 bases, J lost 4 bases, and 10 bases lay in between. The CDR3 spells CASSHTQGNQPQHF. In nucleotides, the CDR3 is TGTGCCAGCAGCCACACGCAAGGAAATCAGCCCCAGCATTTT.

Only a few counts were recorded for this clonotype. This chain connects TRBV2 to TRBJ2-2; 12 bases match TRBD2. Germline assignment: CDR1 SNHLY and CDR2 FYNNEI. Germline trimming cut 5 bases from V and 9 bases from J; bases unmatched to any gene: 13. This CDR3 is built from 17 residues. As DNA, the CDR3 is TGTGCCAGCAGTATCGTGTCCCTAGCGGGGGGGCCCCGGGAGCTGTTTTTT. Translated, it gives CASSIVSLAGGPRELFF.

This chain joins TRBV30 and TRBJ1-2; 8 bases fit TRBD1. The V segment lost 4 bases and the J segment 0 bases; nucleotides outside the gene matches: 7. Germline lookup yields CDR1 GTSNPN and CDR2 SVGIG (reference sequence). The CDR3 runs 15 residues. The CDR3 is CAWTRDRLPNYGYTF. The DNA for the CDR3 is TGTGCCTGGACTAGGGACAGGTTGCCTAACTATGGCTACACCTTC.

This sequence joins TRBV5-1 and TRBJ1-1; the match to TRBD1 covers 9 bases. The CDR3 runs to 14 residues. J gave up 10 bases and V 1 base, and 8 bases lay outside the gene matches. Germline V CDR1 and CDR2: SGHRS, YFSETQ. The DNA for the CDR3 is TGCGCCAGCAGCTTGAGTTCACAGGGGGCTGCAGCTTTCTTT. It translates to CASSLSSQGAAAFF.

This chain joins TRBV19 and TRBJ2-7; 7 bases map to TRBD2. V dropped 3 bases and J dropped 3; count of bases not matched to a gene: 5. CDR3 size: 14 residues. The V gene's germline CDR1 is LNHDA and CDR2 SQIVND (reference sequence). This CDR3 reads CASSIGGGGYEQYF. The CDR3 coding sequence is TGTGCCAGTAGTATTGGCGGGGGAGGCTACGAGCAGTACTTC. Full variable domain (remainder filled in from reference TRBV19 and TRBJ2-7): DGGITQSPKYLFRKEGQNVTLSCEQNLNHDAMYWYRQDPGQGLRLIYYSQIVNDFQKGDIAEGYSVSREKKESFPLTVTSAQKNPTAFYLCASSIGGGGYEQYFGPGTRLTVT.

The rearrangement joins TRBV20-1 to TRBJ2-5; 7 nucleotides align to TRBD2. The CDR3 covers 16 residues. CDR1 and CDR2 (germline): DFQATT, SNEGSKA (reference sequence). The V and J ends lost 3 bases and 1 base, in that order; junction bases with no gene match: 11. CDR3 sequence (DNA): TGCAGTGCTAGTATGGGGCGGGGGAGGTTCCAAGAGACCCAGTACTTC. Translating it yields CSASMGRGRFQETQYF.

This clonotype occurred once. The chain combines TRBV29-1 with TRBJ1-1, with D tentatively TRBD1 (5 bases). V lost 6 bases to trimming and J lost 6 bases, with 23 bases between them. Germline lookup yields CDR1 SQVTM and CDR2 ANQGSEA. The CDR3 has 15 residues. The CDR3 spells CSVALTAQGGPEAFF. Written as DNA, the CDR3 is TGCAGCGTCGCATTAACAGCGCAGGGAGGCCCTGAAGCTTTCTTT. Full variable domain (outside the CDR3, taken from reference TRBV29-1 and TRBJ1-1): SAVISQKPSRDICQRGTSLTIQCQVDSQVTMMFWYRQQPGQSLTLIATANQGSEATYESGFVIDKFPISRPNLTFSTLTVSNMSPEDSSIYLCSVALTAQGGPEAFFGQGTRLTVV.

V and J are TRBV19 and TRBJ1-1; D is possibly TRBD1 (5 bases). Germline CDR1 reads LNHDA; CDR2 reads SQIVND (reference sequence). The CDR3 consists of 13 residues. Trimming stripped 5 bases from V and 3 bases from J, with 10 bases between. The CDR3 sequence: CASSSGTYTEAFF. The CDR3, as DNA: TGTGCCAGTAGTTCCGGGACCTACACTGAAGCTTTCTTT.

This clonotype has more than one count but fewer than ten. The chain has TRBV6-5 and TRBJ1-6; D not certain. Germline lookup yields CDR1 MNHEY and CDR2 SVGAGI. V was cut by 0 bases and J by 6 bases, with 6 bases left in between. This CDR3 comprises 14 residues. CDR3 nucleotide sequence: TGTGCCAGCAGTTACTCGAAGGGTAATTCACCCCTCCACTTT. It specifies CASSYSKGNSPLHF.

The V call is TRBV4-1, the J call TRBJ2-6, with a weak D call TRBD1 (6 bases). The V gene's germline CDR1 is MGHRA and CDR2 YSYEKL. The CDR3 has 18 residues. V was shortened by 0 bases and J by 0 bases, with 12 bases between the two germline ends. The CDR3 DNA sequence: TGCGCCAGCAGCCAAGAGGGGACACAAATCTCTGGGGCCAACGTCCTGACTTTC. Protein product: CASSQEGTQISGANVLTF.

J is TRBJ2-5 and V is TRBV9; either TRBD1 or TRBD2 may fit D (7 bases each). The V end was cut by 2 bases, the J end by 1 base, with 15 bases between. There are 16 residues in the CDR3. Germline V gene lookup returns CDR1 SGDLS and CDR2 YYNGEE. CDR3 DNA: TGTGCCAGCAGCGTCAGGGGAGGGGGCCGCCAAGAGACCCAGTACTTC. It specifies CASSVRGGGRQETQYF.

This chain links TRBV29-1 with TRBJ1-1, with a possible D match to TRBD1 (5 bases). The V gene's germline CDR1 is SQVTM and CDR2 ANQGSEA. Trimming left V 5 bases short and J 0 bases short, with 13 bases between. This CDR3 contains 14 residues. The CDR3, as DNA: TGCAGCGTTCGGGGGGACTCCGTGAACACTGAAGCTTTCTTT. Translating it yields CSVRGDSVNTEAFF.